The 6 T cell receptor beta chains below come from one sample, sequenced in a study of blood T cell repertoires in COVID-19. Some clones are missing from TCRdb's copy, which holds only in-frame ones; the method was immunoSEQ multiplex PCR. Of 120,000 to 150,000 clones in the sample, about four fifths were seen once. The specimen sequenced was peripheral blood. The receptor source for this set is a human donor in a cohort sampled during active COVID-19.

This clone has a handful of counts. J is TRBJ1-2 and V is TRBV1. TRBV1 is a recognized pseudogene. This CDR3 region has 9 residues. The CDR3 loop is CTSSRRRTF. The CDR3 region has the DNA TGCACCAGCAGCCGCCGTAGAACCTTC.

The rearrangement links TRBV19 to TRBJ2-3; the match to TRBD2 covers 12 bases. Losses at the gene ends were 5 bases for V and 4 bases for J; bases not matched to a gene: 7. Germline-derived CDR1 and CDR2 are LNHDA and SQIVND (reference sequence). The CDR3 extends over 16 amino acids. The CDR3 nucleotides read TGTGCCAGTAGTCCTCTAGCGGGAGGGAACGCAGATACGCAGTATTTT. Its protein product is CASSPLAGGNADTQYF.

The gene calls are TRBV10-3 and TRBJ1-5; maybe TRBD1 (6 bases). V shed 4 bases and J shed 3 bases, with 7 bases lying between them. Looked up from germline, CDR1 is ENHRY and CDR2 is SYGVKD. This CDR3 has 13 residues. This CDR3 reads CAISGDNNQPQHF. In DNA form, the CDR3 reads TGTGCCATCAGTGGGGACAACAATCAGCCCCAGCATTTT.

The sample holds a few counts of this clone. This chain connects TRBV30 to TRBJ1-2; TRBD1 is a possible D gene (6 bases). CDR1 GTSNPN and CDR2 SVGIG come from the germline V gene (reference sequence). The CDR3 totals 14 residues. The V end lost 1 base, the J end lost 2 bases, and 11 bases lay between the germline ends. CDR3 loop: CAWSGSGENYGYTF. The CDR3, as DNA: TGTGCCTGGAGTGGATCAGGGGAAAACTATGGCTACACCTTC.

The CDR3 nucleotides are TGTGCCAGCAGCACCCGGACAGGAGGAAACACCATATATTTT. Its protein product is CASSTRTGGNTIYF. The chain couples TRBV9 to TRBJ1-3; 7 bases agree with TRBD1. In germline, CDR1 is SGDLS, CDR2 YYNGEE. There are 14 residues in the CDR3. J lost 4 bases, V lost 4 bases, and 5 bases had no gene match.

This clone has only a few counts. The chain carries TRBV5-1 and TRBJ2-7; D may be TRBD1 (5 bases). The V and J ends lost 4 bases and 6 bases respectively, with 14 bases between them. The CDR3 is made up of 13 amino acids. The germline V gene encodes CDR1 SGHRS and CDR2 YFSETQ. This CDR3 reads CASSQRQSSEQYF. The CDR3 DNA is TGCGCCAGCAGCCAACGACAGTCGAGCGAGCAGTACTTC.